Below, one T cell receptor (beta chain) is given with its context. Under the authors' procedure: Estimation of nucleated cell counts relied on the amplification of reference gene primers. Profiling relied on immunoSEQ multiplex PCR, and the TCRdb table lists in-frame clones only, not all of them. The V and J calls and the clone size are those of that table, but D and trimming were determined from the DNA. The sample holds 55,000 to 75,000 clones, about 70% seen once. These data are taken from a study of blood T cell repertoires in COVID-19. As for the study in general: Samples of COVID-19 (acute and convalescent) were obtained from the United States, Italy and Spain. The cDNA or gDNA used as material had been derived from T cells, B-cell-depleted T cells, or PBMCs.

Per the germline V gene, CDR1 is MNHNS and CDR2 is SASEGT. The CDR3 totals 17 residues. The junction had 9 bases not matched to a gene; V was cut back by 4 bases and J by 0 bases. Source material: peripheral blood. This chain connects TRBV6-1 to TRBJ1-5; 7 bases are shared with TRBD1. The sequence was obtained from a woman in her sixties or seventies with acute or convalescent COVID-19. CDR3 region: CASSAQGGGISNQPQHF. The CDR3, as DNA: TGTGCCAGCAGTGCGCAGGGGGGAGGAATTAGCAATCAGCCCCAGCATTTT.